The 7 T cell receptor beta chains listed next were all sequenced from one sample in a study of blood T cell repertoires in COVID-19. Data came from immunoSEQ multiplex PCR; TCRdb stores just in-frame clones and leaves some out. This table holds roughly 190,000 clones, around 89% found once. Sequences were obtained from peripheral blood. The receptor source for this set is a human donor in a cohort sampled during active COVID-19.

The chain combines TRBV25-1 with TRBJ1-6; TRBD1 aligns across 12 bases. Germline assignment: CDR1 MGHDK and CDR2 SYGVNS. The CDR3 has 16 amino acids. V was clipped by 1 base and J by 7 bases; unmatched bases: 2. Here the CDR3 reads CASSESGTGGNSPLHF. As DNA, the CDR3 is TGTGCCAGCAGTGAATCGGGGACAGGGGGCAATTCACCCCTCCACTTT. The variable domain in full, with the rest retrieved from reference TRBV25-1 and TRBJ1-6, is EADIYQTPRYLVIGTGKKITLECSQTMGHDKMYWYQQDPGMELHLIHYSYGVNSTEKGDLSSESTVSRIRTEHFPLTLESARPSHTSQYLCASSESGTGGNSPLHFGNGTRLTVT.

The chain links TRBV7-2 to TRBJ1-1; D gene ambiguous. V was pared by 0 bases and J by 0 bases, with 8 bases between. Germline CDR1 and CDR2: SGHTA and FQGNSA. CDR3 size: 15 residues. DNA of the CDR3: TGTGCCAGCAGCTTAGCTTCAGGTATGAACACTGAAGCTTTCTTT. Its protein product is CASSLASGMNTEAFF.

The rearrangement uses TRBV5-8 and TRBJ1-2, with 7 positions matching TRBD1. Germline loops: CDR1 SGHTS, CDR2 YDEGEE. This CDR3 spans 13 amino acids. The J segment lost 2 bases and the V segment lost 3 bases, leaving 1 base of the junction unmatched. This CDR3 is CASSSQGNYGYTF. The CDR3, as DNA: TGTGCCAGCAGCTCACAGGGGAACTATGGCTACACCTTC.

The chain uses TRBV11-2 and TRBJ2-7; TRBD2 agrees at 8 bases. V lost 5 bases and J lost 5; bases outside the gene matches: 11. CDR1 and CDR2 from the germline V gene are SGHAT and FQNNGV. The CDR3 covers 15 residues. As DNA, the CDR3 is TGTGCCAGCAGCCCGTTAGCGGGATTGAGCCACGAGCAGTACTTC. Translated: CASSPLAGLSHEQYF.

V and J are TRBV19 and TRBJ2-7, with TRBD1 matching over 7 bases. The ends lost 4 bases at V and 3 bases at J; junction bases unmatched: 9. Germline V gene lookup returns CDR1 LNHDA and CDR2 SQIVND (reference sequence). This CDR3 comprises 15 residues. CDR3 nucleotide sequence: TGTGCCAGTAGTACCGGGACAGAGACAATCTACGAGCAGTACTTC. Translating it yields CASSTGTETIYEQYF.

The chain carries TRBV6-2 or TRBV6-3 and TRBJ2-1, with 10 bases aligning to TRBD2. V gave up 2 bases and J gave up 8 bases; unmatched junction bases: 6. The germline CDR1 and CDR2 sequences are MNHEY and SVGEGT. There are 15 residues in the CDR3. The CDR3 bases are TGTGCCAGCAGTTACCCGCTAGCGGGAGCGGATGAGCAGTTCTTC. Translated: CASSYPLAGADEQFF.

This chain connects TRBV10-2 to TRBJ2-2; 10 bases align to TRBD2. This CDR3 region has 18 residues. Looked up from germline, CDR1 is WSHSY and CDR2 is SAAADI. The V segment lost 5 bases and the J segment 6 bases; nucleotides outside the gene matches: 15. As DNA, the CDR3 is TGCGCCAGCAGTTGGTCTAGCGGGAGAGCTCGAGGGTCCGGGGAGCTGTTTTTT. Translation: CASSWSSGRARGSGELFF.